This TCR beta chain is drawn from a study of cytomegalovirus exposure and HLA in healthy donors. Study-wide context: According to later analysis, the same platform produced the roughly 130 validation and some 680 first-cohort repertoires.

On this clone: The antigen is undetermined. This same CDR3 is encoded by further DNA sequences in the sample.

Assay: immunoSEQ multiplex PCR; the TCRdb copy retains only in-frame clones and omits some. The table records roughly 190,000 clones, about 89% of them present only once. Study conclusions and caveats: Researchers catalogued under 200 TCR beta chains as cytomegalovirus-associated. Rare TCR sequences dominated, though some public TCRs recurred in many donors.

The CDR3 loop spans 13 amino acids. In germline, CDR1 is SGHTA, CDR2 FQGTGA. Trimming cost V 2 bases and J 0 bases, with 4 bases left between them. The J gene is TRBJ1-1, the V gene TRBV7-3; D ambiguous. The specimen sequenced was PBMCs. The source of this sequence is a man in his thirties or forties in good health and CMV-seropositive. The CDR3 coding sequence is TGTGCCAGCAGCTTATCGGTGAACACTGAAGCTTTCTTT. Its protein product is CASSLSVNTEAFF.